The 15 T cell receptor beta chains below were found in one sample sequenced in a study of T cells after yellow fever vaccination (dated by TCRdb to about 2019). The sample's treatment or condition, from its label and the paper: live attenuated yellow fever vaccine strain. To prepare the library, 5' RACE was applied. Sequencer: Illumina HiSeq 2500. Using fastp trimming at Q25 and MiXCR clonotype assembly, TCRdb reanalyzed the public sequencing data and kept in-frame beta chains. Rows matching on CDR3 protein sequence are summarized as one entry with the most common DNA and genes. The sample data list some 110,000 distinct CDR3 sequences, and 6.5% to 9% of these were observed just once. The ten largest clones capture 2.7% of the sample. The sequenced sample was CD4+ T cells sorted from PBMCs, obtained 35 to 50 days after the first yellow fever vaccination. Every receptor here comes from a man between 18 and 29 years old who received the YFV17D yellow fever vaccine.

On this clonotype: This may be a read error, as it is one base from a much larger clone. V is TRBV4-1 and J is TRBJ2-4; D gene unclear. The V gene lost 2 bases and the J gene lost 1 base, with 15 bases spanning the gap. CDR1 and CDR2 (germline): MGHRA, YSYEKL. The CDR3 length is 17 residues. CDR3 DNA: TGCGCCAGCAGCCAAAACAGCTCGTGGGTGGCCAAAAACATTCAGTACTTC. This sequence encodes CASSQNSSWVAKNIQYF.

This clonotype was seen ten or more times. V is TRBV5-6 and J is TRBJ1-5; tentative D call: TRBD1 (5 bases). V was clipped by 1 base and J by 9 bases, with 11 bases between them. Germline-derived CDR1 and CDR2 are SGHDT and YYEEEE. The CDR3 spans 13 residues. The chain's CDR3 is CASSLNQQAPQHF. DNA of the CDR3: TGTGCCAGCAGCTTGAACCAACAGGCGCCCCAGCATTTT. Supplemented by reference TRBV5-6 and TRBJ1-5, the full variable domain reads DAGVTQSPTHLIKTRGQQVTLRCSPKSGHDTVSWYQQALGQGPQFIFQYYEEEERQRGNFPDRFSGHQFPNYSSELNVNALLLGDSALYLCASSLNQQAPQHFGDGTRLSIL.

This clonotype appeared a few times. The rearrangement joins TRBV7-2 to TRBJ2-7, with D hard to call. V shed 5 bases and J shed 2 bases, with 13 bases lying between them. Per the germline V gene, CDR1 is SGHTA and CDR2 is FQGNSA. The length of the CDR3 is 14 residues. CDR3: CASSRVGYPYEQYF. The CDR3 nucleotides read TGTGCCAGCAGCCGGGTAGGGTATCCCTACGAGCAGTACTTC.

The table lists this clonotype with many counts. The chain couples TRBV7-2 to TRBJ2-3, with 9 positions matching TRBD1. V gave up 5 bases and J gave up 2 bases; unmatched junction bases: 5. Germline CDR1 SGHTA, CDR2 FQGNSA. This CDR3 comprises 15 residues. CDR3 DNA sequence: TGTGCCAGCAGCCCGGGACAGGGTAACACAGATACGCAGTATTTT. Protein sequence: CASSPGQGNTDTQYF.

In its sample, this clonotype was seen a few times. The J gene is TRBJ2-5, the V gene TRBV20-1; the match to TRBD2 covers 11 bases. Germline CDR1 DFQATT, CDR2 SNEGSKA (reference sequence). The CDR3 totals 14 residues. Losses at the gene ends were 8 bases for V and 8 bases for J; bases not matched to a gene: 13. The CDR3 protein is CSRITSGGAGTQYF. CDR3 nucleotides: TGCAGTCGCATAACTAGCGGGGGCGCGGGTACCCAGTACTTC.

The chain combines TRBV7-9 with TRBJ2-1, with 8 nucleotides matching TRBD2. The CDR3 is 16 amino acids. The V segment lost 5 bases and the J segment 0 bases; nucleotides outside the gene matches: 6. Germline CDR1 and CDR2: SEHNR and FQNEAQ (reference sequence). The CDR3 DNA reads TGTGCCAGCAGCGTAACGCGGGGGGCCTCCTACAATGAGCAGTTCTTC. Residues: CASSVTRGASYNEQFF.

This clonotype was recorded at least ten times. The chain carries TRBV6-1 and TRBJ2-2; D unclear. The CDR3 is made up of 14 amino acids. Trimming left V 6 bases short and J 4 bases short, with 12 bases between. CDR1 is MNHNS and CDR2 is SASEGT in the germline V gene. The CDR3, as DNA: TGTGCCAGCAGCCCTACCCGAAGCACCGGGGAGCTGTTTTTT. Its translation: CASSPTRSTGELFF.

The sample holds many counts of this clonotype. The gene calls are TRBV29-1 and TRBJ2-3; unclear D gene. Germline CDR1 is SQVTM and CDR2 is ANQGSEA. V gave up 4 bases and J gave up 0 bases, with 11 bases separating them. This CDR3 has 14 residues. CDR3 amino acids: CSVVSLLSTDTQYF. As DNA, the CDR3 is TGCAGCGTTGTCAGCCTCCTGAGCACAGATACGCAGTATTTT.

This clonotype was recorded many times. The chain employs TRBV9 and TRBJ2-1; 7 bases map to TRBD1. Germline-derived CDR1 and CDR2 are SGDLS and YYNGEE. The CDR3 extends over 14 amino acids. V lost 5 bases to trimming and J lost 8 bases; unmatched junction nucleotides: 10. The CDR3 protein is CASRRIKQGYEQFF. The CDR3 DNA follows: TGTGCCAGCAGACGAATAAAACAGGGGTATGAGCAGTTCTTC.

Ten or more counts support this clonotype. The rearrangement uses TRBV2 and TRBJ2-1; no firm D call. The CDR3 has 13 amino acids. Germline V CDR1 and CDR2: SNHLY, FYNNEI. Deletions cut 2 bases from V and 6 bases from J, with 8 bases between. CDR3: CASSEFGSNEQFF. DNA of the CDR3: TGTGCCAGCAGTGAATTTGGCAGCAATGAGCAGTTCTTC.

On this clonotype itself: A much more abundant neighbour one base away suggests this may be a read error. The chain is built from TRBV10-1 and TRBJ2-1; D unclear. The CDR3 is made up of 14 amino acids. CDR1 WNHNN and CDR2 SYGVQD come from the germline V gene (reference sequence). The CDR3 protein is CASSPQRAPNEKFF. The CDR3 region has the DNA TGCGCCAGCTCCCCCCAAAGGGCACCCAATGAGAAGTTCTTC.

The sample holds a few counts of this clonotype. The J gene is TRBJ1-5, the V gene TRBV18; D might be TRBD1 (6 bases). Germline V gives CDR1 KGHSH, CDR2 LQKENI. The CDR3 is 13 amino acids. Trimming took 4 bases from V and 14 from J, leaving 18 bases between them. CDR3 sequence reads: CASSRLHGGGEHF. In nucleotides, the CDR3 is TGTGCCAGCTCACGACTACACGGAGGGGGGGAGCATTTT.

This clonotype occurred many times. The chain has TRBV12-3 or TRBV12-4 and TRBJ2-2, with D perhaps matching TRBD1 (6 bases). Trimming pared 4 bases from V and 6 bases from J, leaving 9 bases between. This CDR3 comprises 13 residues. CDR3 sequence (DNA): TGTGCCAGCAGTTCGGGGACATCCGGGGAGCTGTTTTTT. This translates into CASSSGTSGELFF.

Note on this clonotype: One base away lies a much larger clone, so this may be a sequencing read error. CDR3 residues: CSAPENEQFF. The DNA for the CDR3 is TGCAGTGCTCCAGAGAATGAGCAGTTCTTC. V is TRBV20-1 and J is TRBJ2-1; D uncertain. CDR1 is DFQATT, CDR2 SNEGSKA, per germline (reference sequence). This CDR3 comprises 10 residues. V was clipped by 5 bases and J by 7 bases, with 6 bases between them.

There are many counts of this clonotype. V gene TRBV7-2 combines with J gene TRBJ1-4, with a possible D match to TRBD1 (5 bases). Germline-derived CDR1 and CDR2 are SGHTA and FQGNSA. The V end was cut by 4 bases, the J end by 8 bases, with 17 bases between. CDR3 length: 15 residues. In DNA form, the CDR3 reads TGTGCCAGCAGCTCCTTAACATGGGACGGCGAAAAACTGTTTTTT. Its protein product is CASSSLTWDGEKLFF.